Shown below are 20 T cell receptor beta chains from a single sample sequenced in a study of T-cell reconstitution after alpha-beta-depleted transplantation in children. Preparing the TCRbeta library involved the use of unique molecular identifiers. TCRdb passed the PCR reads through MiXCR, listing each CDR3 protein once. The top ten clones hold around 14% of a sample with approximately 200,000 distinct CDR3 sequences, about 15% of them seen once. Sequencing used PBMCs from the stem cell graft donor, obtained from the stem cell graft. These receptors originate from a human donor who donated a stem cell graft to a child with acute lymphoblastic leukemia.

This clonotype showed up many times. The gene calls are TRBV29-1 and TRBJ2-7; 9 bases match TRBD1. The CDR3 extends over 13 amino acids. V trimming: 5 bases; J trimming: 11 bases; junction bases outside the gene matches: 13. The V gene's germline CDR1 is SQVTM and CDR2 ANQGSEA. CDR3 nucleotide sequence: TGCAGCGTTAGTATCGTGGGACAGGGAATGGAGTACTTC. It specifies CSVSIVGQGMEYF.

Here the CDR3 reads CASSRDRGGNEQYF. CDR3 nucleotides: TGCGCCAGCAGCCGAGACAGGGGCGGCAACGAGCAGTACTTC. This chain links TRBV4-1 with TRBJ2-7, with 8 positions matching TRBD1. The junction had 7 bases not matched to a gene; V was cut back by 4 bases and J by 5 bases. CDR3 length: 14 residues. CDR1 is MGHRA and CDR2 is YSYEKL in the germline V gene.

This clonotype showed up just a few times. The V call is TRBV12-3 or TRBV12-4, the J call TRBJ2-1, with no clear D. This CDR3 is built from 14 residues. The germline V and J ends were trimmed by 4 bases and 6 bases, with 13 bases remaining between them. CDR3 residues: CASSYVTGGNEQFF. The CDR3 DNA reads as TGTGCCAGCAGTTATGTGACCGGCGGCAATGAGCAGTTCTTC.

Ten or more counts support this clonotype. The CDR3 nucleotides are TGTGCCAGCAGTTCTGGGACAGGGCAACGCGAGCAGTACTTC. It is translated as CASSSGTGQREQYF. The gene calls are TRBV27 and TRBJ2-7, with 9 bases that match TRBD1. The CDR3 contains 14 residues. The germline V gene has CDR1 MNHEY and CDR2 SMNVEV (reference sequence). With V trimmed by 4 bases and J by 6 bases, 7 bases remained unmatched.

This clonotype was picked up many times. The chain joins TRBV24-1 to TRBJ2-7, with TRBD1 matching over 7 bases. CDR3 length: 14 amino acids. CDR1 is KGHDR and CDR2 is SFDVKD in the germline V gene. The V and J ends lost 2 bases and 3 bases, in that order; junction bases with no gene match: 3. CDR3 DNA: TGTGCCACCAGTGATTCGGGACAGATCTACGAGCAGTACTTC. Amino acid sequence: CATSDSGQIYEQYF.

A few counts support this clonotype. The gene calls are TRBV20-1 and TRBJ1-2; D unclear. The V end lost 8 bases, the J end lost 2 bases, and 6 bases lay between the germline ends. The CDR3 has 10 residues. CDR1 and CDR2 from the germline V gene are DFQATT and SNEGSKA (reference sequence). DNA for the CDR3: TGCAGTACAAAGAACTATGGCTACACCTTC. Translating it yields CSTKNYGYTF.

This clonotype showed up many times. This chain connects TRBV29-1 to TRBJ1-1, with TRBD1 as a possible D gene (6 bases). CDR1 SQVTM and CDR2 ANQGSEA come from the germline V gene. The CDR3 covers 14 residues. Between the trimmed V and J ends, which lost 4 bases and 4 bases, there was a span of 16 bases. CDR3 bases: TGCAGCGTTGCCAAGGGGGTTGAGGGCACTGAAGCTTTCTTT. As protein: CSVAKGVEGTEAFF.

This clonotype was detected many times. V is TRBV5-1 and J is TRBJ1-1; D gene uncertain. This CDR3 comprises 12 residues. Germline V gene sequence: CDR1 SGHRS, CDR2 YFSETQ. V gave up 0 bases and J gave up 5 bases, with 5 bases separating them. The CDR3 DNA reads as TGCGCCAGCAGCTTGGAAAGGACTGAAGCTTTCTTT. It yields the protein CASSLERTEAFF.

This clonotype was seen many times. This chain uses TRBV27 with TRBJ1-5, with 10 nucleotides matching TRBD1. The germline V gene has CDR1 MNHEY and CDR2 SMNVEV (reference sequence). The CDR3 extends over 15 amino acids. Trimming at V came to 2 bases and at J to 4 bases, leaving 2 bases not matched to a gene. The chain's CDR3 is CASSLDRGLNQPQHF. The CDR3 region has the DNA TGTGCCAGCAGTTTAGACAGGGGGCTAAATCAGCCCCAGCATTTT.

V and J are TRBV19 and TRBJ1-3; D possibly corresponds to TRBD1 (5 bases). The V gene lost 6 bases and the J gene lost 0 bases, with 15 bases spanning the gap. CDR1 LNHDA and CDR2 SQIVND come from the germline V gene (reference sequence). The CDR3 sequence is 16 residues long. In DNA, the CDR3 is TGTGCCAGTAGATCAAACGGGGGACCCTCTGGAAACACCATATATTTT. It yields the protein CASRSNGGPSGNTIYF.

This clonotype appeared a few times. The rearrangement uses TRBV27 and TRBJ2-7, with D unresolved. Germline CDR1 and CDR2: MNHEY and SMNVEV (reference sequence). Trimming left V 3 bases short and J 3 bases short, with 15 bases between. CDR3 size: 15 residues. CDR3 DNA: TGTGCCAGCAGTTTCAAGCTACCAACCTACTACGAGCAGTACTTC. Its translation: CASSFKLPTYYEQYF.

This clonotype was observed a handful of times. The V and J genes are TRBV29-1 and TRBJ2-3, with 8 bases aligning to TRBD2. The CDR3 sequence is 14 residues long. V shed 5 bases, J shed 4 bases, and the junction held 8 bases outside the gene matches. Germline V gene sequence: CDR1 SQVTM, CDR2 ANQGSEA. The CDR3 spells CSVLSGIGPDTQYF. The CDR3 DNA reads as TGCAGCGTTCTTAGCGGGATCGGACCAGATACGCAGTATTTT.

The rearrangement uses TRBV3-1 and TRBJ2-1; TRBD2 aligns across 8 bases. V trimming: 6 bases; J trimming: 6 bases; junction bases outside the gene matches: 7. CDR3 length equals 14 residues. Germline loops: CDR1 LGHDT, CDR2 YNNKEL (reference sequence). The CDR3 here is CASRRGAGGNEQFF. CDR3 bases: TGTGCCAGCAGGCGGGGCGCGGGGGGCAATGAGCAGTTCTTC.

Ten or more counts support this clonotype. This CDR3 is CASSGRGNTEAFF. CDR3 DNA sequence: TGCGCCAGCAGCGGAAGGGGGAACACTGAAGCTTTCTTT. The V gene is TRBV5-1, the J gene TRBJ1-1; possible D gene TRBD1, 5 bases. The CDR3 runs 13 residues. Per germline, CDR1 SGHRS and CDR2 YFSETQ. Trimming took off 4 bases at V and 1 base at J, with 8 bases between the two ends.

The sample holds a few counts of this clonotype. The chain has TRBV25-1 and TRBJ2-1; TRBD2 might be the D (6 bases). The germline V gene has CDR1 MGHDK and CDR2 SYGVNS. Trimming stripped 1 base from V and 6 bases from J, with 13 bases between. This CDR3 contains 15 residues. The CDR3 region is CASSESPGARNEQFF. The CDR3 bases are TGTGCCAGCAGTGAATCCCCGGGAGCACGCAATGAGCAGTTCTTC. Drawing the rest from reference TRBV25-1 and TRBJ2-1, the complete variable domain is EADIYQTPRYLVIGTGKKITLECSQTMGHDKMYWYQQDPGMELHLIHYSYGVNSTEKGDLSSESTVSRIRTEHFPLTLESARPSHTSQYLCASSESPGARNEQFFGPGTRLTVL.

This clonotype was counted a few times. V and J are TRBV5-1 and TRBJ1-5; no firm D call. Germline V gene lookup returns CDR1 SGHRS and CDR2 YFSETQ. The CDR3 length is 15 residues. V was shortened by 0 bases and J by 1 base, with 8 bases between the two germline ends. This CDR3 is CASSLGPLSNQPQHF. The CDR3 region has the DNA TGCGCCAGCAGCTTGGGACCTTTGAGCAATCAGCCCCAGCATTTT.

This clonotype has at least ten counts. The chain joins TRBV7-9 to TRBJ1-1; TRBD1 might be the D (5 bases). The CDR3 covers 14 residues. The V and J ends lost 4 bases and 1 base respectively, with 10 bases between them. Germline V gene sequence: CDR1 SEHNR, CDR2 FQNEAQ (reference sequence). The CDR3 sequence: CASSYSGGNTEAFF. The CDR3 nucleotides are TGTGCCAGCAGCTACAGTGGGGGGAACACTGAAGCTTTCTTT.

Many counts were recorded for this clonotype. The chain couples TRBV20-1 to TRBJ2-1; D unresolved. Germline-derived CDR1 and CDR2 are DFQATT and SNEGSKA (reference sequence). This CDR3 has 12 residues. V lost 6 bases, J lost 0 bases, and 6 bases lay in between. The CDR3: CSAWDSYNEQFF. In DNA form, the CDR3 reads TGCAGTGCCTGGGACTCCTACAATGAGCAGTTCTTC.

The gene calls are TRBV10-1 and TRBJ2-1; D is possibly TRBD2 (5 bases). CDR3 length equals 12 residues. Trimming removed 5 bases at V and 6 bases at J, with 8 bases between. CDR1 WNHNN and CDR2 SYGVQD come from the germline V gene (reference sequence). The CDR3 DNA is TGCGCCAGCAGTCTAGGACTCAATGAGCAGTTCTTC. Its translation: CASSLGLNEQFF.

In this sample, this clonotype turned up many times. The gene calls are TRBV12-3 or TRBV12-4 and TRBJ1-4; a weak D match, TRBD1 (5 bases). The CDR3 is 15 amino acids. V was cut by 5 bases and J by 1 base, with 11 bases left in between. In DNA form, the CDR3 reads TGTGCCAGCAGTCTGGACACCCGAACTAATGAAAAACTGTTTTTT. This sequence encodes CASSLDTRTNEKLFF.